A selection of T cell receptor beta chains follows, all from one sample in a study of cytomegalovirus exposure and HLA in healthy donors. Libraries were prepared by immunoSEQ multiplex PCR; TCRdb keeps only in-frame clonotypes and omits some of them. This table has approximately 190,000 clones, 82% appearing once. Material: PBMCs. Source of these receptors: a woman under 30 in good health and CMV-seronegative. CDR3s include the opening cysteine and the closing phenylalanine or tryptophan. D genes are given only for firm matches. Part of the rows lack a size; the others show once, few, many or a class for expanded clones.

len,d_gene,abundance,j_gene,v_gene,CDR3aa,CDR3nt
17,TRBD1,-,TRBJ1-1,TRBV29-1,CSVEGRTGVRMNTEAFF,TGCAGCGTTGAAGGCAGGACAGGGGTCCGTATGAACACTGAAGCTTTCTTT
14,TRBD1,-,TRBJ2-7,TRBV28,CASRLRDRGGEQYF,TGTGCCAGCAGATTGCGGGACAGGGGCGGGGAGCAGTACTTC
15,TRBD2,-,TRBJ2-7,TRBV4-3,CASSQEPSGSYEQYF,TGCGCCAGCAGCCAAGAACCTAGCGGGAGCTACGAGCAGTACTTC
19,TRBD1,-,TRBJ2-4,TRBV5-4,CASSLDRGTWDVAKNIQYF,TGTGCCAGCAGCTTGGACAGGGGGACGTGGGACGTAGCCAAAAACATTCAGTACTTC
19,TRBD2,-,TRBJ2-3,TRBV18,CASSPLPRVGRASTDTQYF,TGTGCCAGCTCACCCCTCCCTCGGGTCGGGAGGGCCAGCACAGATACGCAGTATTTT
10,-,-,TRBJ2-1,TRBV30,CAWSFREQFF,TGTGCCTGGAGTTTCAGGGAGCAGTTCTTC
15,TRBD1,once,TRBJ2-7,TRBV30,CAWSALRGPGYEQYF,TGTGCCTGGAGCGCCCTAAGGGGGCCGGGGTACGAGCAGTACTTC
16,TRBD1,-,TRBJ1-3,TRBV19,CASSIRDRGRGNTIYF,TGTGCCAGTAGTATCCGTGACAGGGGTAGAGGAAACACCATATATTTT
15,TRBD2,once,TRBJ2-1,TRBV7-9,CASSRTSGHGNEQFF,TGTGCCAGCAGTCGGACTAGCGGGCATGGGAATGAGCAGTTCTTC
14,-,-,TRBJ1-5,TRBV6-6,CASSYSAPNQPQHF,TGTGCCAGCAGTTACTCGGCCCCCAATCAGCCCCAGCATTTT
12,-,-,TRBJ1-1,TRBV30,CAWGRGRQEAFF,TGTGCCTGGGGCAGGGGTCGGCAGGAAGCTTTCTTT
13,-,-,TRBJ2-7,TRBV5-1,CASSLAVDLEQYF,TGCGCCAGCAGCTTGGCCGTAGATCTCGAGCAGTACTTC
12,TRBD1,-,TRBJ1-1,TRBV19,CATNDRDTEAFF,TGTGCCACCAACGACAGGGACACTGAAGCTTTCTTT
17,-,-,TRBJ1-3,TRBV18,CASSPKAPGLRGNTIYF,TGTGCCAGCTCACCGAAGGCTCCAGGGTTGCGCGGAAACACCATATATTTT
15,TRBD2,-,TRBJ2-1,TRBV9,CASSVTETSTNEQFF,TGTGCCAGCAGCGTAACCGAGACTAGCACTAATGAGCAGTTCTTC
15,TRBD1,-,TRBJ2-1,TRBV7-9,CASSLEGQGSNEQFF,TGTGCCAGCAGCTTAGAGGGACAGGGCTCCAATGAGCAGTTCTTC
17,-,-,TRBJ2-5,TRBV10-1,CASSEKVRRETGETQYF,TGCGCCAGCAGTGAGAAAGTTAGGAGGGAGACAGGGGAGACCCAGTACTTC
16,TRBD1,-,TRBJ1-1,TRBV19,CATTPHRGPLGTEAFF,TGTGCCACAACGCCTCACAGGGGCCCCTTGGGAACTGAAGCTTTCTTT
14,-,few,TRBJ1-5,TRBV6-5,CASSGGATNQPQHF,TGTGCCAGCAGTGGGGGCGCGACCAATCAGCCCCAGCATTTT
16,-,-,TRBJ2-1,TRBV9,CASSVATHRPYNEQFF,TGTGCCAGCAGCGTAGCTACCCACCGCCCCTACAATGAGCAGTTCTTC
12,-,few,TRBJ2-5,TRBV10-1,CASSAGQETQYF,TGCGCCAGCAGTGCCGGGCAAGAGACCCAGTACTTC
17,-,-,TRBJ1-6,TRBV30,CAWSGAAESSYNSPLHF,TGTGCCTGGAGTGGGGCAGCAGAGAGCTCCTATAATTCACCCCTCCACTTT
15,TRBD1,-,TRBJ1-5,TRBV28,CASRRSGQGNQPQHF,TGTGCCAGCCGGAGATCGGGACAGGGCAATCAGCCCCAGCATTTT
13,TRBD1,-,TRBJ1-1,TRBV19,CASSNIRDSEAFF,TGTGCCAGTAGTAACATACGGGACAGTGAAGCTTTCTTT
14,-,-,TRBJ1-4,TRBV5-6,CASSLGQTNEKLFF,TGTGCCAGCAGCTTGGGGCAGACTAATGAAAAACTGTTTTTT
13,-,few,TRBJ1-1,TRBV6-5,CASSLQKNTEAFF,TGTGCCAGCAGTTTACAGAAGAACACTGAAGCTTTCTTT